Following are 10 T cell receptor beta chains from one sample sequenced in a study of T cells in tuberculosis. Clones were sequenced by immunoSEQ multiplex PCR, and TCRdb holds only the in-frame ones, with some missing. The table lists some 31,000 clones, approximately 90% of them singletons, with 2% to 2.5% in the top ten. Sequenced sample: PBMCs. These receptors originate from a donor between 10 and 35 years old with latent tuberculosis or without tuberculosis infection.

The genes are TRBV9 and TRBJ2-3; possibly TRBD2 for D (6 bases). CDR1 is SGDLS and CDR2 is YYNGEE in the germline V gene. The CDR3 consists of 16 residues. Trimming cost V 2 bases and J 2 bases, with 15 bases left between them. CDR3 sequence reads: CASSVGGGQTTDTQYF. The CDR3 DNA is TGTGCCAGCAGCGTCGGGGGTGGGCAAACCACAGATACGCAGTATTTT.

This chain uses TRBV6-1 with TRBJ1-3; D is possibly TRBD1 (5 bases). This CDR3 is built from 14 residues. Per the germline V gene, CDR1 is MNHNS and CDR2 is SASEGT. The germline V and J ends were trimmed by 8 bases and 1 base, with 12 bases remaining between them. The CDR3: CASARGRSGNTIYF. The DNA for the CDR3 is TGTGCCAGCGCGCGGGGCCGATCTGGAAACACCATATATTTT.

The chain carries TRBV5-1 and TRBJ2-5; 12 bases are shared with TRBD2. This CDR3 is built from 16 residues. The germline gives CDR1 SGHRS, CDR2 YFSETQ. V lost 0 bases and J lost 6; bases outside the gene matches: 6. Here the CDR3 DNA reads TGCGCCAGCAGCTTGGCTAGCGGGGGGGCCGGGAAGACCCAGTACTTC. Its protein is CASSLASGGAGKTQYF.

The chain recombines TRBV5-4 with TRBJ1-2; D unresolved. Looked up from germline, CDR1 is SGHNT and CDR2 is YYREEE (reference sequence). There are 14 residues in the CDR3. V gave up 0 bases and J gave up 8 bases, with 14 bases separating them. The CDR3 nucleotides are TGTGCCAGCAGCTTGGATAGGCTAACTATGGGCTACACCTTC. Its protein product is CASSLDRLTMGYTF.

The CDR3 region has the DNA TGTGCCAGCAGCTCCCCGGTGTTTGAATATCAAGAGACCCAGTACTTC. It specifies CASSSPVFEYQETQYF. The V call is TRBV7-2, the J call TRBJ2-5; D call uncertain. Per germline, CDR1 SGHTA and CDR2 FQGNSA. Trimming stripped 4 bases from V and 2 bases from J, with 17 bases between. The CDR3 loop spans 16 amino acids.

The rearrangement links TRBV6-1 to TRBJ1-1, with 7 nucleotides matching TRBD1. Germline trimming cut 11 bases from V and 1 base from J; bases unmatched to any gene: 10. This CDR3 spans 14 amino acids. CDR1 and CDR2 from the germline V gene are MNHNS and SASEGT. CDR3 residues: CAGGVDRANTEAFF. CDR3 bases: TGTGCCGGCGGAGTCGACAGGGCGAACACTGAAGCTTTCTTT.

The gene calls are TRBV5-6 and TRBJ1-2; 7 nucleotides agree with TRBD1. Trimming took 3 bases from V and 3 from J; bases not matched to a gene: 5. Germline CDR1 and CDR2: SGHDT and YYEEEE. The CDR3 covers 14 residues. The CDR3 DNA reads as TGTGCCAGCAGCTCCGGGGACAGCCACTATGGCTACACCTTC. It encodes CASSSGDSHYGYTF.

The CDR3 DNA follows: TGCGCCAGCAGCTTGGACAGGGCGGACACTGAAGCTTTCTTT. Its protein is CASSLDRADTEAFF. The chain couples TRBV5-1 to TRBJ1-1; a weak D match, TRBD1 (6 bases). This CDR3 is 14 amino acids long. With 0 bases removed from V and 3 bases from J, the gap between germline ends came to 9 bases. From germline, CDR1 is SGHRS and CDR2 YFSETQ.

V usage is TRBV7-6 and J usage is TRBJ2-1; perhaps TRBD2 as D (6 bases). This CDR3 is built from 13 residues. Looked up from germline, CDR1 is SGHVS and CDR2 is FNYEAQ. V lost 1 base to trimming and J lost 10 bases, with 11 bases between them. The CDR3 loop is CASSLGAGSEQFF. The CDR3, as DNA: TGTGCCAGCAGCTTAGGGGCGGGGAGCGAGCAGTTCTTC.

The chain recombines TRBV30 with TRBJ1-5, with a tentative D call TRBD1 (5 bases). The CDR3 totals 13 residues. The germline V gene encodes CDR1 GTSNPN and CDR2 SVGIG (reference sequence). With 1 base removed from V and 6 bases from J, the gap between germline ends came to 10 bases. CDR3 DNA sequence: TGTGCCTGGAGTGGGGGGGGACGTCAGCCCCAGCATTTT. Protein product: CAWSGGGRQPQHF.